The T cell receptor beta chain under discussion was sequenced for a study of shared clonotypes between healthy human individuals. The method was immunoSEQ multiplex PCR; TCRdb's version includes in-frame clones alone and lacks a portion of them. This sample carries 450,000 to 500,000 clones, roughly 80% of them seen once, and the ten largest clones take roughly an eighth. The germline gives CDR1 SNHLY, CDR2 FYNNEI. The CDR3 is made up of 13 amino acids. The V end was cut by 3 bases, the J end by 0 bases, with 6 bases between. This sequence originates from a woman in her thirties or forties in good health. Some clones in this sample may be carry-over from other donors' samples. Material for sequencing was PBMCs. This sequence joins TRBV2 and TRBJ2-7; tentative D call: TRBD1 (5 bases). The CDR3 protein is CASSDRVSYEQYF. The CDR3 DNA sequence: TGTGCCAGCAGTGACAGGGTCTCCTACGAGCAGTACTTC.